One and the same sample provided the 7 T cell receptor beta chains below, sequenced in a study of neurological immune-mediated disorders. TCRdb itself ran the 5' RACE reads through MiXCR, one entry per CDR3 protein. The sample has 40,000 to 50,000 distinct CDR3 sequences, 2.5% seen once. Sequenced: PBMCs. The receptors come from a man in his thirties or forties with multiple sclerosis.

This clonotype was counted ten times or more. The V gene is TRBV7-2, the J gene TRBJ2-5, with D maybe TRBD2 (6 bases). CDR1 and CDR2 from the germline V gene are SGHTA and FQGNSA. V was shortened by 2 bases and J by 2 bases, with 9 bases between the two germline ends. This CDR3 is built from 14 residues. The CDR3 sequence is CASSLSGGQETQYF. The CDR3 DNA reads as TGTGCCAGCAGCTTATCCGGGGGACAAGAGACCCAGTACTTC.

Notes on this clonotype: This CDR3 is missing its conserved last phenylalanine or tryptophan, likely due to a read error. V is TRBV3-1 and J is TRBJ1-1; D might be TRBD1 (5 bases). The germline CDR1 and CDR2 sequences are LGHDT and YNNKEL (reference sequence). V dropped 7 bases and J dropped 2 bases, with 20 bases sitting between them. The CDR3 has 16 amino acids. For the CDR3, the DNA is TGTGCCAGCAAGTTGTCTGGGGCCCAAGAAAACACTGAAGCTTTCAAT. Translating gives CASKLSGAQENTEAFN.

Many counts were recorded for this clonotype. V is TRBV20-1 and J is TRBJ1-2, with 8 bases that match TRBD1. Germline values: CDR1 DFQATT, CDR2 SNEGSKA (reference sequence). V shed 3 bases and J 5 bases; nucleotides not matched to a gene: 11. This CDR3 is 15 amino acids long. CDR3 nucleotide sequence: TGCAGTGCTAGCCAGGACAGTACAGGGGGTTATGGCTACACCTTC. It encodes CSASQDSTGGYGYTF.

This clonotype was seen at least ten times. The CDR3: CASQGTSGSLITDTQYF. The CDR3 nucleotides read TGTGCCAGCCAAGGGACTAGCGGGAGTCTCATCACAGATACGCAGTATTTT. The chain is built from TRBV13 and TRBJ2-3; TRBD2 aligns across 14 bases. CDR3 length: 17 residues. The ends lost 8 bases at V and 2 bases at J; junction bases unmatched: 9. Germline assignment: CDR1 PRHDT and CDR2 FYEKMQ (reference sequence).

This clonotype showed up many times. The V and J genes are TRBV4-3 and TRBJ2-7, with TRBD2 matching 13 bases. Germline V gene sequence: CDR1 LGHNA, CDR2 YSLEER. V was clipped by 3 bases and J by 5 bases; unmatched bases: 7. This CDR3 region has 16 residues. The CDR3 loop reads CASSQSGLAGEDEQYF. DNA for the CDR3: TGCGCCAGCAGCCAGTCTGGACTAGCGGGAGAGGACGAGCAGTACTTC.

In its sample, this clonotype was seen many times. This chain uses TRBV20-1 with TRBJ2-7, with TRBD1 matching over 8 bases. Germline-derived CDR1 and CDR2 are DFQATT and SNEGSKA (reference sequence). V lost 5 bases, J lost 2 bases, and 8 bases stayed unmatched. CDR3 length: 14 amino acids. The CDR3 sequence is CSADPGQETYEQYF. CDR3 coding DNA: TGCAGTGCTGATCCGGGACAGGAGACCTACGAGCAGTACTTC.

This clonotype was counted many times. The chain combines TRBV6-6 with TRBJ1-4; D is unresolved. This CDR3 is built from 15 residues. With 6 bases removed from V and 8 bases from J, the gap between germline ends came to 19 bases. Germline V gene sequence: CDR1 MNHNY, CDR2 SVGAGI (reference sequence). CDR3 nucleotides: TGTGCCAGCAGCCAAACAAGTAACCCTAGGGAAAAACTGTTTTTT. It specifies CASSQTSNPREKLFF.